This entry is about one T cell receptor beta chain. As yet, its antigen is unknown. At one of its ends the junction is not consistent with the germline gene, which may arise from a read error. CDR1 and CDR2 (germline): MNHNY, SVGAGI (reference sequence). The CDR3 runs 13 residues. This entry comes from a study of beta chain features in type 1 diabetes. Study overall: No age, gender or cell yield differences were seen between patients and healthy donors. Study-level results: Insertions at VDJ junctions were less frequent in type 1 diabetes patients. These patients also deleted more nucleotides at the same junctions. There was a moderate but significant shortening of TCRB CDR3s in all four CD4+ subsets of Type 1 diabetes patients.

cDNA synthesis used the whole RNA isolate, giving expressed TCRB sequences. Assay used: immunoSEQ multiplex PCR; TCRdb lists only in-frame clones, some missing. The sample lists about 190,000 clones; less than 9.5% were seen once. Naive, central memory, regulatory and stem cell-like memory cells within the CD4+ compartment were sorted using CD45RO/CCR7/CD25/CD127/CD95/CD27. Sequencing input: central memory CD4+ T cells from blood. The V gene is TRBV6-6, the J gene TRBJ2-7; TRBD1 matches 8 bases. This receptor was obtained from a woman aged 40 to 55 with type 1 diabetes. CDR3 DNA sequence: TGTACCAGCAGTCGGGGGACAGGCGGGGAGCAGTACTTC. Protein product: CTSSRGTGGEQYF.